The 10 T cell receptor beta chains presented below share a single source sample, sequenced in a study of blood T cell repertoires in COVID-19. Sequenced by immunoSEQ multiplex PCR; TCRdb stores in-frame clones only, minus some. The sample carries tens of thousands of clones, 70% to 90% recorded once. Material for sequencing was peripheral blood. These receptor sequences come from a man between 60 and 75 years old with acute or convalescent COVID-19.

In its sample, this clone was seen a few times. CDR3 nucleotides: TGTGCCAGCAGTTTATTCTCCGAAAAACTGTTTTTT. This translates into CASSLFSEKLFF. The V gene is TRBV28, the J gene TRBJ1-4, with unresolved D. V shed 1 base and J shed 8 bases, with 5 bases lying between them. Germline V gives CDR1 MDHEN, CDR2 SYDVKM. CDR3 length: 12 residues.

Note on this clone: This sample includes further DNA sequences coding for the same CDR3. The V gene is TRBV27, the J gene TRBJ2-1; 11 nucleotides align to TRBD2. V shed 2 bases and J 4 bases; nucleotides not matched to a gene: 1. The CDR3 covers 15 residues. Germline lookup yields CDR1 MNHEY and CDR2 SMNVEV (reference sequence). The CDR3, as DNA: TGTGCCAGCAGTTTAACTAGCGGGAGTTACAATGAGCAGTTCTTC. As protein: CASSLTSGSYNEQFF.

CDR3: CASSRDTVLDSPLHF. The CDR3 DNA follows: TGTGCCAGCAGCCGGGACACGGTCCTTGATTCACCCCTCCACTTT. This sequence joins TRBV3-1 (or the pseudogene TRBV3-2) and TRBJ1-6, with D possibly matching TRBD1 (6 bases). V was clipped by 4 bases and J by 8 bases, with 15 bases between them. The CDR3 sequence is 15 residues long. Germline CDR1 reads LGHDT; CDR2 reads YNNKEL (reference sequence).

CDR3 loop: CASSPGAGGSYEQYF. The CDR3 DNA reads TGTGCCAGCTCACCAGGGGCAGGGGGCTCCTACGAGCAGTACTTC. The chain is built from TRBV18 and TRBJ2-7; TRBD1 agrees at 7 bases. The CDR3 is made up of 15 amino acids. J was trimmed by 0 bases and V by 2 bases; bases with no gene match: 4. Looked up from germline, CDR1 is KGHSH and CDR2 is LQKENI.

V is TRBV12-5 and J is TRBJ2-5, with 8 bases that match TRBD2. The V gene end was trimmed by 5 bases and the J gene end by 2 bases; junction bases not matched to a gene: 10. Per the germline V gene, CDR1 is LGHNT and CDR2 is FRNRAP. This CDR3 has 16 amino acids. CDR3 sequence reads: CASGPGLGLGQETQYF. For the CDR3, the DNA is TGTGCTAGTGGTCCGGGGCTGGGACTAGGGCAAGAGACCCAGTACTTC.

This chain connects TRBV28 to TRBJ1-6, with 11 bases that match TRBD1. This CDR3 spans 14 amino acids. The V gene's germline CDR1 is MDHEN and CDR2 SYDVKM. Trimming removed 10 bases from V and 7 bases from J; junction bases left unmatched: 6. This CDR3 is CATGTGGTNSPLHF. The CDR3, as DNA: TGTGCCACCGGGACAGGGGGAACGAATTCACCCCTCCACTTT.

The V call is TRBV18, the J call TRBJ2-5; a weak D match, TRBD2 (6 bases). Deletions cut 4 bases from V and 3 bases from J, with 9 bases between. Per germline, CDR1 KGHSH and CDR2 LQKENI. This CDR3 is built from 13 residues. As DNA, the CDR3 is TGTGCCAGCTCACGGGGGGAAAAAGAGACCCAGTACTTC. Translated: CASSRGEKETQYF.

This rearrangement joins TRBV7-9 to TRBJ2-5; TRBD2 agrees at 8 bases. V shed 5 bases and J 1 base; nucleotides not matched to a gene: 12. CDR3 length equals 17 residues. CDR1 SEHNR and CDR2 FQNEAQ come from the germline V gene (reference sequence). The CDR3 sequence: CASSGRRSSGSQETQYF. The CDR3 DNA sequence: TGTGCCAGCAGCGGCCGGAGGTCCAGCGGGAGCCAAGAGACCCAGTACTTC.

The chain is built from TRBV12-3 or TRBV12-4 and TRBJ1-2, with 7 positions matching TRBD1. The CDR3 is 13 amino acids. Trimming removed 1 base from V and 6 bases from J; junction bases left unmatched: 2. CDR3 region: CASSLGQGHGYTF. CDR3 in DNA: TGTGCCAGCAGTTTAGGACAGGGCCATGGCTACACCTTC.

The chain joins TRBV18 to TRBJ1-2; D not certain. V dropped 2 bases and J dropped 1 base, with 8 bases sitting between them. This CDR3 is built from 14 residues. Germline V gives CDR1 KGHSH, CDR2 LQKENI. The CDR3: CASSPRQDNYGYTF. The CDR3 DNA is TGTGCCAGCTCACCAAGGCAGGATAACTATGGCTACACCTTC.